The 10 T cell receptor beta chains given below trace back to one sample, sequenced in a study of blood T cells in healthy people across ages. A J-beta primer mix and a sample-barcoded 5' primer were used in a second PCR of roughly 7 to 12 cycles. TCRdb called the 5' RACE reads again in MiXCR, with one record for every CDR3 protein. In the table there are some 750,000 distinct CDR3 sequences, roughly 20% of which are singletons. The sample taken for sequencing was blood. These receptors all stem from a man between 65 and 85 years old in good health.

This clonotype was counted between two and nine times. Relative to the germline gene, one junction end is altered; a read error may explain this. This chain links TRBV12-3 or TRBV12-4 with TRBJ2-5, with TRBD2 matching over 8 bases. The CDR3 contains 14 residues. CDR3: CASILGAQAGVRFF. The CDR3 bases are TGTGCCAGCATCTTGGGGGCCCAAGCGGGGGTTCGGTTCTTC.

This rearrangement joins TRBV5-1 to TRBJ1-6; 7 nucleotides align to TRBD1. From germline, CDR1 is SGHRS and CDR2 YFSETQ. The CDR3 loop spans 16 amino acids. J lost 3 bases, V lost 0 bases, and 3 bases had no gene match. The DNA of the CDR3 is TGCGCCAGCAGCTTGGAGGCAGGGGGCTATAATTCACCCCTCCACTTT. Protein sequence: CASSLEAGGYNSPLHF.

This clonotype was counted between two and nine times. The chain is built from TRBV3-1 and TRBJ2-3, with 8 nucleotides matching TRBD1. Trimming cost V 1 base and J 3 bases; bases outside gene matches: 3. Germline assignment: CDR1 LGHDT and CDR2 YNNKEL (reference sequence). The CDR3 has 15 residues. The CDR3 DNA reads as TGTGCCAGCAGCCAAGCAGGGGGCGCGACAGATACGCAGTATTTT. Translating gives CASSQAGGATDTQYF.

The count of this clonotype is one. V usage is TRBV5-4 and J usage is TRBJ2-5, with D perhaps matching TRBD2 (6 bases). The J call may be mistaken, given a closer DNA end match to TRBJ2-7. Germline values: CDR1 SGHNT, CDR2 YYREEE (reference sequence). The CDR3 length is 16 residues. CDR3 sequence: CASSLALGTGSYEQYF. CDR3 DNA: TGTGCCAGCAGCTTGGCTTTGGGGACTGGTTCCTACGAGCAGTACTTC.

This chain links TRBV24-1 with TRBJ2-5; D gene uncertain. The DNA end is more similar to TRBJ2-1, so the J call may be wrong. Germline CDR1 KGHDR, CDR2 SFDVKD. The CDR3 extends over 14 amino acids. CDR3 region: CATSEAGRSNEQFF. The DNA for the CDR3 is TGTGCCACCAGCGAGGCAGGAAGGTCCAATGAGCAGTTCTTC.

The chain has TRBV14 and TRBJ2-5, with TRBD2 identical over 13 bases. This CDR3 is 18 amino acids long. V lost 0 bases, J lost 2 bases, and 6 bases stayed unmatched. Germline V gene data show CDR1 as SGHDN and CDR2 as FVKESK. The CDR3 here is CASSQDYATSGGQETQYF. In DNA, the CDR3 is TGTGCCAGCAGCCAAGATTACGCGACTAGCGGGGGGCAAGAGACCCAGTACTTC.

This clonotype was detected only a few times. The chain joins TRBV3-1 to TRBJ1-1; D ambiguous. The CDR3 has 14 residues. The V and J ends lost 4 bases and 5 bases respectively, with 14 bases between them. Germline V gives CDR1 LGHDT, CDR2 YNNKEL (reference sequence). CDR3 loop: CASSLSPRRTEAFF. CDR3 nucleotide sequence: TGTGCCAGCAGCCTAAGCCCCCGACGGACTGAAGCTTTCTTT.

This clonotype was seen a few times. The V and J genes are TRBV29-1 and TRBJ2-3; 7 bases match TRBD2. Germline CDR1 SQVTM, CDR2 ANQGSEA. Losses at the gene ends were 5 bases for V and 0 bases for J; bases not matched to a gene: 8. This CDR3 has 15 amino acids. The CDR3 reads CSVLLASGSTDTQYF. As DNA, the CDR3 is TGCAGCGTTCTCCTCGCTAGCGGCAGCACAGATACGCAGTATTTT.

This clonotype has only a few counts. The V and J genes are TRBV5-1 and TRBJ2-1, with D perhaps TRBD2 (5 bases). The CDR3 totals 15 residues. CDR1 and CDR2 (germline): SGHRS, YFSETQ. With 4 bases removed from V and 5 bases from J, the gap between germline ends came to 16 bases. For the CDR3, the DNA is TGCGCCAGCAGCCACTTTGAGCGGTCGAACAATGAGCAGTTCTTC. This translates into CASSHFERSNNEQFF.

A few counts support this clonotype. J is TRBJ2-1 and V is TRBV10-3; 8 positions match TRBD1. The CDR3 contains 18 residues. CDR1 ENHRY and CDR2 SYGVKD come from the germline V gene. V dropped 6 bases and J dropped 6; count of bases not matched to a gene: 19. In nucleotides, the CDR3 is TGTGCCATCAGCCCCCAAGATGTGAACAGGGGGATGGGCAATGAGCAGTTCTTC. Translation gives CAISPQDVNRGMGNEQFF.